This TCR beta chain is from a study of blood T cell repertoires in COVID-19. As for the study in general: Some COVID-19 samples were acute and others convalescent; all came from the United States, Italy and Spain. T cells, B-cell-depleted T cells, or PBMCs supplied cDNA or gDNA.

The germline V gene encodes CDR1 SNHLY and CDR2 FYNNEI. J was trimmed by 3 bases and V by 9 bases; bases with no gene match: 8. There are 17 residues in the CDR3. Methods used by the authors: Amplified reference gene primers provided the basis for estimating nucleated cell counts. The repertoire was sequenced with immunoSEQ multiplex PCR; TCRdb's copy has only in-frame clones and lacks some. V and J calls and clone size come straight from that table; D and trimming were deduced from the DNA. The repertoire holds a few hundred thousand clones, approximately 81% seen once, with 4.5% to 5.5% in the top ten.

Material: peripheral blood. This TCR derives from a woman aged 60-70 years who had recovered from COVID-19. The chain has TRBV2 and TRBJ2-1; 16 nucleotides agree with TRBD2. The CDR3 spells CASSGTSGGADYNEQFF. In nucleotides, the CDR3 is TGTGCCAGTTCCGGGACTAGCGGGGGGGCGGACTACAATGAGCAGTTCTTC.